The sequence of this TCR beta chain was determined in a study of human T cells and chemical hapten exposure. TCRdb fed the RACE reads into MiXCR, producing one record per CDR3 protein. The sample lists over 100,000 distinct CDR3 sequences; approximately 8.8% were seen once. Trimming pared 0 bases from V and 5 bases from J, leaving 13 bases between. The germline V gene encodes CDR1 LGHDT and CDR2 YNNKEL (reference sequence). The CDR3 consists of 15 residues. Indicated time point: patch test 2, 6 weeks after DPC sensitization. Treatment specified: therapeutic diphenylcyclopropenone sensitization with weekly scalp DPC. Blood draws came before every patch-test application. The authors extracted total RNA from unfractionated whole blood. Many counts were recorded for this clonotype. What it binds is unknown. Study conclusions and caveats: Relative to control repertoires, expanded TCRs gave rise to significantly more large CDR3 similarity clusters.

The chain is built from TRBV3-1 and TRBJ1-1, with D possibly TRBD1 on 5 matching bases. Sequenced material: whole blood, taken in connection with sensitization to the hapten diphenylcyclopropenone (DPC). The sequence came from a middle-aged woman with alopecia areata. Some clones in this sample may be carry-over from other donors' samples. The DNA for the CDR3 is TGTGCCAGCAGCCAAGAGGGGACTCCCGGGACTGAAGCTTTCTTT. It specifies CASSQEGTPGTEAFF.